The present T cell receptor beta chain was sequenced within a study of T cell changes during pregnancy in multiple sclerosis. The ends were cut back, 3 bases at V and 7 bases at J, with 12 bases in the middle. CDR1 GTSNPN and CDR2 SVGIG come from the germline V gene (reference sequence). The CDR3 is 12 amino acids. Sequencing used immunoSEQ multiplex PCR; TCRdb keeps in-frame clones, though not all of them. The sample has 55,000 to 70,000 clones; about nine tenths are singletons. This clone was seen once. The sequencing used peripheral blood, collected after pregnancy. The chain carries TRBV30 and TRBJ1-2; no clear D gene. The TCR comes from a female donor with multiple sclerosis, enrolled in a pregnancy study. The CDR3 is CAWSTQASGYTF. CDR3 DNA: TGTGCCTGGAGCACCCAGGCGAGTGGCTACACCTTC. Based on the CDR3 plus reference TRBV30 and TRBJ1-2, the full variable domain is SQTIHQWPATLVQPVGSPLSLECTVEGTSNPNLYWYRQAAGRGLQLLFYSVGIGQISSEVPQNLSASRPQDRQFILSSKKLLLSDSGFYLCAWSTQASGYTFGSGTRLTVV.